The sequence of this T cell receptor beta chain was determined in a study of blood T cell repertoires in COVID-19. Method: immunoSEQ multiplex PCR; TCRdb's copy keeps in-frame clones and lacks some. The data show 250,000 to 300,000 clones, with about 86% seen just once and roughly 2.9% held by the top ten. The CDR3 extends over 16 amino acids. Germline V gives CDR1 LGHDT, CDR2 YNNKEL (reference sequence). Trimming cost V 1 base and J 7 bases; bases outside gene matches: 10. What was sequenced was peripheral blood. The V gene is TRBV3-1 (or the pseudogene TRBV3-2), the J gene TRBJ2-7; 10 positions match TRBD2. The clonotype originates from a woman in her fifties or sixties with active or convalescent COVID-19. CDR3: CASSQVPSGGLGEQYF. The CDR3 DNA sequence: TGTGCCAGCAGCCAAGTCCCTAGCGGGGGATTAGGAGAGCAGTACTTC.